Below are 20 T cell receptor beta chains sequenced from a single sample in a study of blood T cell repertoires in COVID-19. Assay used: immunoSEQ multiplex PCR; TCRdb lists only in-frame clones, some missing. The sample has tens of thousands of clones, 75% to 85% seen once; the top ten hold around 5.2%. The sequencing sample was made of peripheral blood. These receptors came from a woman in her 70s with acute or convalescent COVID-19.

This rearrangement joins TRBV3-1 (or the pseudogene TRBV3-2) to TRBJ1-1; 8 nucleotides align to TRBD1. Trimming took 1 base from V and 1 from J; bases not matched to a gene: 5. The CDR3 loop spans 16 amino acids. Germline assignment: CDR1 LGHDT and CDR2 YNNKEL (reference sequence). This CDR3 reads CASSQAYGQGNTEAFF. The CDR3 DNA sequence: TGTGCCAGCAGCCAAGCCTATGGACAGGGGAACACTGAAGCTTTCTTT.

This sequence joins TRBV29-1 and TRBJ2-7, with D possibly being TRBD2 (5 bases). Trimming pared 0 bases from V and 0 bases from J, leaving 9 bases between. Germline CDR1 is SQVTM and CDR2 is ANQGSEA. The CDR3 spans 14 residues. The DNA for the CDR3 is TGCAGCGTTGAAGAGACACTAGGCTCCTACGAGCAGTACTTC. This encodes CSVEETLGSYEQYF.

The V gene is TRBV29-1, the J gene TRBJ2-5; unclear D gene. The germline gives CDR1 SQVTM, CDR2 ANQGSEA. CDR3 length: 14 amino acids. V lost 1 base to trimming and J lost 0 bases, with 9 bases between them. CDR3 nucleotides: TGCAGCGTTGAAGTGGGCCAGTACCAAGAGACCCAGTACTTC. Its translation: CSVEVGQYQETQYF.

The chain combines TRBV5-1 with TRBJ1-1; TRBD1 agrees at 8 bases. Trimming at V came to 0 bases and at J to 1 base, leaving 5 bases not matched to a gene. The germline V gene has CDR1 SGHRS and CDR2 YFSETQ. The CDR3 spans 16 residues. DNA of the CDR3: TGCGCCAGCAGCTTGGTTGGGACAGGACAGAACACTGAAGCTTTCTTT. Its translation: CASSLVGTGQNTEAFF.

This chain links TRBV5-6 with TRBJ1-2, with D perhaps TRBD1 (6 bases). The CDR3 contains 15 residues. V was trimmed by 4 bases and J by 3 bases, leaving 16 bases between them. Germline V gene lookup returns CDR1 SGHDT and CDR2 YYEEEE. CDR3 sequence (DNA): TGTGCCAGCAGCGCTAGCAGGGGCGCCCACTATGGCTACACCTTC. It codes for CASSASRGAHYGYTF.

The chain combines TRBV4-1 with TRBJ2-3, with a possible D match to TRBD2 (7 bases). From germline, CDR1 is MGHRA and CDR2 YSYEKL. The CDR3 loop spans 16 amino acids. The V gene lost 4 bases and the J gene lost 1 base, with 15 bases spanning the gap. CDR3 sequence: CASSPRWGGGTDTQYF. The CDR3, as DNA: TGCGCCAGCAGCCCACGGTGGGGGGGCGGCACAGATACGCAGTATTTT.

The chain couples TRBV5-6 to TRBJ2-1, with a tentative D call TRBD2 (6 bases). From germline, CDR1 is SGHDT and CDR2 YYEEEE. The CDR3 sequence is 16 residues long. V lost 4 bases, J lost 4 bases, and 18 bases lay in between. The CDR3 protein is CASSPAGGAAYNEQFF. In DNA, the CDR3 is TGTGCCAGCAGCCCCGCGGGCGGGGCGGCTTACAATGAGCAGTTCTTC.

The chain joins TRBV24-1 to TRBJ2-2, with 9 bases aligning to TRBD1. V was pared by 8 bases and J by 3 bases, with 6 bases of the junction left unmatched. CDR3 size: 15 residues. The V gene's germline CDR1 is KGHDR and CDR2 SFDVKD. The CDR3 coding sequence is TGTGCCACCATAACAGGGGGCGCCCACACCGGGGAGCTGTTTTTT. Amino acid sequence: CATITGGAHTGELFF.

The CDR3 is CASSPRGLSTDTQYF. The CDR3 DNA sequence: TGTGCCAGCAGCCCCCGGGGTCTAAGTACAGATACGCAGTATTTT. V gene TRBV11-3 combines with J gene TRBJ2-3; tentatively, D is TRBD2 (5 bases). The CDR3 is 15 residues long. CDR1 SGHNT and CDR2 YENEEA come from the germline V gene. Trimming cost V 5 bases and J 3 bases, with 15 bases left between them.

The chain has TRBV9 and TRBJ1-5, with a possible D match to TRBD1 (6 bases). V was pared by 7 bases and J by 0 bases, with 14 bases between. The length of the CDR3 is 15 residues. Germline values: CDR1 SGDLS, CDR2 YYNGEE. CDR3 loop: CASPQGGYSNQPQHF. The CDR3 nucleotides are TGTGCCAGCCCTCAAGGGGGATATAGCAATCAGCCCCAGCATTTT.

This clone was counted a few times. The rearrangement joins TRBV29-1 to TRBJ2-7; 9 nucleotides align to TRBD1. After removal of 4 bases from V and 3 bases from J, the junction contained 7 bases not matched to a gene. The germline CDR1 and CDR2 sequences are SQVTM and ANQGSEA. The CDR3 consists of 14 residues. CDR3 loop: CSVGGGQGGYEQYF. CDR3 nucleotides: TGCAGCGTTGGGGGGGGACAGGGAGGCTACGAGCAGTACTTC.

The chain couples TRBV19 to TRBJ1-1; TRBD1 agrees at 9 bases. Germline V gene sequence: CDR1 LNHDA, CDR2 SQIVND (reference sequence). The J segment lost 11 bases and the V segment lost 8 bases, leaving 12 bases of the junction unmatched. CDR3 length equals 13 residues. This CDR3 reads CASHGQGRGEAFF. For the CDR3, the DNA is TGTGCCAGTCACGGACAGGGGAGGGGAGAGGCTTTCTTT. The full variable domain, in which reference TRBV19 and TRBJ1-1 provide the parts outside the CDR3, is DGGITQSPKYLFRKEGQNVTLSCEQNLNHDAMYWYRQDPGQGLRLIYYSQIVNDFQKGDIAEGYSVSREKKESFPLTVTSAQKNPTAFYLCASHGQGRGEAFFGQGTRLTVV.

This sequence joins TRBV6-2 or TRBV6-3 and TRBJ1-2, with 10 bases fitting TRBD1. The V gene end was trimmed by 5 bases and the J gene end by 1 base; junction bases not matched to a gene: 1. Germline V lookup: CDR1 MNHEY, CDR2 SVGEGT. The CDR3 runs to 14 residues. CDR3 protein: CASSRDRGNYGYTF. CDR3 DNA sequence: TGTGCCAGCAGTCGGGACAGGGGTAACTATGGCTACACCTTC.

The CDR3 DNA reads as TGTGCCAGCAGTTTCCTCGGCTACGAGCAGTACTTC. It specifies CASSFLGYEQYF. The chain couples TRBV27 to TRBJ2-7, with D uncertain. Per the germline V gene, CDR1 is MNHEY and CDR2 is SMNVEV (reference sequence). This CDR3 has 12 amino acids. V lost 3 bases and J lost 3, with 6 bases in between.

The chain joins TRBV4-1 to TRBJ2-7; maybe TRBD1 (6 bases). In germline, CDR1 is MGHRA, CDR2 YSYEKL. The V and J ends lost 2 bases and 3 bases respectively, with 14 bases between them. The CDR3 has 15 residues. The CDR3 protein is CASSQIFQGRYEQYF. For the CDR3, the DNA is TGCGCCAGCAGCCAAATTTTCCAGGGGCGCTACGAGCAGTACTTC.

V is TRBV5-1 and J is TRBJ2-6; 12 nucleotides agree with TRBD1. Germline V CDR1 and CDR2: SGHRS, YFSETQ. The CDR3 totals 16 residues. V trimming: 7 bases; J trimming: 3 bases; junction bases outside the gene matches: 5. Here the CDR3 reads CASAGTGGIGANVLTF. CDR3 nucleotides: TGCGCCAGCGCCGGGACAGGGGGCATTGGGGCCAACGTCCTGACTTTC.

J is TRBJ1-6 and V is TRBV2; 8 bases match TRBD1. The V gene's germline CDR1 is SNHLY and CDR2 FYNNEI. V trimming: 9 bases; J trimming: 6 bases; junction bases outside the gene matches: 1. The CDR3 contains 12 residues. The CDR3 sequence is CARQGVNSPLHF. In DNA form, the CDR3 reads TGTGCCAGACAGGGGGTTAATTCACCCCTCCACTTT.

This sequence joins TRBV5-5 and TRBJ1-1, with D perhaps matching TRBD1 (5 bases). The V end lost 6 bases, the J end lost 5 bases, and 17 bases lay between the germline ends. Germline V gives CDR1 SGHKS, CDR2 YYEKEE (reference sequence). This CDR3 is built from 14 residues. The DNA of the CDR3 is TGTGCCAGCATCCTAAACTGGGGGGGTACTGAAGCTTTCTTT. This codes for CASILNWGGTEAFF.

In DNA, the CDR3 is TGTGCCACCAGCAGAGATGAGGGACAGGGAGGAGAAGAGACCCAGTACTTC. Translation: CATSRDEGQGGEETQYF. J is TRBJ2-5 and V is TRBV15, with 9 bases lining up with TRBD1. Germline-derived CDR1 and CDR2 are LNHNV and YYDKDF (reference sequence). Unmatched junction bases numbered 8, after V lost 0 bases and J lost 3 bases. This CDR3 comprises 17 residues.

This clone was recorded a few times. This specimen includes other DNA sequences encoding the same CDR3. The CDR3 loop reads CASSSGQGFYNSPLHF. CDR3 nucleotides: TGTGCCAGCAGCTCGGGACAGGGGTTCTATAATTCACCCCTCCACTTT. V usage is TRBV7-9 and J usage is TRBJ1-6, with 10 nucleotides matching TRBD1. This CDR3 contains 16 residues. Trimming removed 4 bases from V and 3 bases from J; junction bases left unmatched: 3. The germline CDR1 and CDR2 sequences are SEHNR and FQNEAQ (reference sequence).